The next 23 T cell receptor beta chains were all read from a single sample in a study of blood T cell repertoires in COVID-19. The table came from immunoSEQ multiplex PCR; TCRdb's copy has only in-frame clones and leaves some out. The sample has about 320,000 clones, roughly 89% seen once. Sample: PBMCs or T cells enriched from blood (not recorded which). The source is a man in his sixties who had recovered from COVID-19.

The chain recombines TRBV6-5 with TRBJ1-2; D is undetermined. The CDR3 is 15 amino acids. The germline CDR1 and CDR2 sequences are MNHEY and SVGAGI. V was trimmed by 8 bases and J by 1 base, leaving 17 bases between them. CDR3 coding DNA: TGTGCCAGCGTTTTTGTGGGTACTATTAACTATGGCTACACCTTC. Translation: CASVFVGTINYGYTF.

The rearrangement links TRBV5-6 to TRBJ2-7; 10 nucleotides line up with TRBD1. V shed 4 bases and J 7 bases; nucleotides not matched to a gene: 11. The CDR3 totals 15 residues. Germline CDR1 is SGHDT and CDR2 is YYEEEE. CDR3 amino acids: CASSPMTGGRGEQYF. CDR3 in DNA: TGTGCCAGCAGCCCGATGACAGGGGGCCGGGGAGAGCAGTACTTC.

J is TRBJ2-7 and V is TRBV10-3, with 9 bases identical to TRBD1. This CDR3 contains 14 residues. V gave up 10 bases and J gave up 3 bases; unmatched junction bases: 10. CDR1 is ENHRY and CDR2 is SYGVKD in the germline V gene. The CDR3 loop is CASSGTGGIYEQYF. The CDR3 coding sequence is TGTGCCAGCTCCGGCACAGGGGGCATCTACGAGCAGTACTTC.

This clone was observed a single time. V and J are TRBV30 and TRBJ2-7, with 8 bases aligning to TRBD1. The germline V gene has CDR1 GTSNPN and CDR2 SVGIG (reference sequence). The junction had 7 bases not matched to a gene; V was cut back by 4 bases and J by 5 bases. The length of the CDR3 is 13 residues. The CDR3 nucleotides are TGTGCCTGGAATCGCGGACAGGGCCACGAGCAGTACTTC. Its translation: CAWNRGQGHEQYF.

V usage is TRBV11-2 and J usage is TRBJ2-3, with D unresolved. Germline assignment: CDR1 SGHAT and CDR2 FQNNGV. V lost 5 bases, J lost 2 bases, and 20 bases lay in between. CDR3 length: 17 residues. CDR3 in DNA: TGTGCCAGCAGCCTCAGTTATGGAGCTGGAAACACAGATACGCAGTATTTT. This codes for CASSLSYGAGNTDTQYF.

This chain uses TRBV6-5 with TRBJ2-7; a weak D match, TRBD1 (6 bases). This CDR3 contains 15 residues. Germline lookup yields CDR1 MNHEY and CDR2 SVGAGI. V was shortened by 9 bases and J by 3 bases, with 21 bases between the two germline ends. CDR3 sequence reads: CARHNLRGVSYEQYF. The CDR3 DNA is TGTGCCAGACATAACCTCAGGGGCGTAAGCTACGAGCAGTACTTC.

The V gene is TRBV5-1, the J gene TRBJ2-7; 7 bases fit TRBD1. The V and J ends lost 0 bases and 1 base, in that order; junction bases with no gene match: 4. Germline V gene data show CDR1 as SGHRS and CDR2 as YFSETQ. This CDR3 has 15 residues. The CDR3 DNA reads as TGCGCCAGCAGCTTGGTTCGGACAGGTTCCTACGAGCAGTACTTC. It specifies CASSLVRTGSYEQYF.

The chain combines TRBV24-1 with TRBJ2-3, with 10 bases aligning to TRBD2. Germline CDR1 is KGHDR and CDR2 is SFDVKD. The CDR3 runs 20 residues. J gave up 0 bases and V 3 bases, and 14 bases lay outside the gene matches. CDR3 sequence: CATSDPQGLGLAISTDTQYF. CDR3 DNA sequence: TGTGCCACCAGTGATCCACAGGGTTTGGGACTAGCGATAAGCACAGATACGCAGTATTTT.

The chain combines TRBV2 with TRBJ2-2; 15 nucleotides match TRBD2. V dropped 6 bases and J dropped 3; count of bases not matched to a gene: 5. Germline loops: CDR1 SNHLY, CDR2 FYNNEI. The CDR3 sequence is 17 residues long. CDR3 region: CASSLGLAGGDTGELFF. The CDR3 DNA follows: TGTGCCAGCAGCCTCGGACTAGCGGGAGGGGACACCGGGGAGCTGTTTTTT.

The chain combines TRBV6-7 with TRBJ1-4, with TRBD1 matching over 9 bases. TRBV6-7 is marked as an open reading frame, function uncertain. V lost 2 bases and J lost 7; bases outside the gene matches: 5. This CDR3 has 15 amino acids. In DNA form, the CDR3 reads TGTGCCAGCAGTTACCCGGGACAGGGTAGTGAAAAACTGTTTTTT. It specifies CASSYPGQGSEKLFF.

The rearrangement links TRBV5-4 to TRBJ1-6, with 9 positions matching TRBD1. The germline V gene has CDR1 SGHNT and CDR2 YYREEE (reference sequence). The CDR3 runs 14 residues. The V gene end was trimmed by 4 bases and the J gene end by 7 bases; junction bases not matched to a gene: 3. The CDR3 loop is CASSMDRGNSPLHF. CDR3 in DNA: TGTGCCAGCAGCATGGACAGGGGAAATTCACCCCTCCACTTT.

This sequence joins TRBV28 and TRBJ1-5, with 7 nucleotides matching TRBD1. J gave up 4 bases and V 6 bases, and 15 bases lay outside the gene matches. The CDR3 spans 17 residues. Per the germline V gene, CDR1 is MDHEN and CDR2 is SYDVKM. The CDR3 sequence: CASSSLGSPTGNQPQHF. The CDR3 region has the DNA TGTGCCAGCAGCTCACTGGGTTCCCCGACAGGGAATCAGCCCCAGCATTTT.

With respect to this clone: One end of the junction is discordant with germline, which a read error may explain. J is TRBJ2-3 and V is TRBV7-8, with 8 bases fitting TRBD1. This CDR3 contains 19 residues. Per the germline V gene, CDR1 is SGHVS and CDR2 is FQNEAQ. In DNA form, the CDR3 reads TGTGCCAGCAGCCCCGTCCTTCCGGGGGTACGTGGGGGGACAGGTACGCAGTATTTT. Amino acid sequence: CASSPVLPGVRGGTGTQYF.

This chain links TRBV9 with TRBJ1-6; D is unresolved. The CDR3 spans 15 residues. V shed 0 bases and J shed 7 bases, with 11 bases lying between them. In germline, CDR1 is SGDLS, CDR2 YYNGEE. CDR3 bases: TGTGCCAGCAGCGTAGACCTTCGAGGGAATTCACCCCTCCACTTT. Residues: CASSVDLRGNSPLHF.

This rearrangement joins TRBV5-1 to TRBJ1-2; TRBD1 matches at 7 bases. Germline CDR1 SGHRS, CDR2 YFSETQ. This CDR3 is 12 amino acids long. With 4 bases clipped from V and 8 bases from J, the junction kept 5 bases outside the gene matches. In nucleotides, the CDR3 is TGCGCCAGCAGCCCGCAGGGGGAGGGCTACACCTTC. It codes for CASSPQGEGYTF.

The chain combines TRBV18 with TRBJ1-1; 8 bases are shared with TRBD1. The ends lost 3 bases at V and 8 bases at J; junction bases unmatched: 11. The CDR3 has 15 residues. CDR1 and CDR2 from the germline V gene are KGHSH and LQKENI. CDR3 sequence reads: CASSPNGQGGGEAFF. The CDR3 region has the DNA TGTGCCAGCTCACCGAACGGACAGGGCGGTGGAGAAGCTTTCTTT.

The chain links TRBV28 to TRBJ2-7, with 10 nucleotides matching TRBD1. J lost 3 bases, V lost 2 bases, and 1 base had no gene match. This CDR3 is 14 amino acids long. CDR1 and CDR2 from the germline V gene are MDHEN and SYDVKM. The CDR3 loop is CASSLGTGVYEQYF. CDR3 nucleotides: TGTGCCAGCAGTTTAGGGACAGGGGTCTACGAGCAGTACTTC.

This chain links TRBV28 with TRBJ1-1; D is unresolved. Germline lookup yields CDR1 MDHEN and CDR2 SYDVKM. This CDR3 spans 11 amino acids. V was pared by 6 bases and J by 3 bases, with 5 bases between. CDR3 protein: CASRRDTEAFF. Here the CDR3 DNA reads TGTGCCAGCAGGCGGGACACTGAAGCTTTCTTT.

The genes are TRBV18 and TRBJ2-2; TRBD1 aligns across 7 bases. This CDR3 region has 14 residues. With 2 bases clipped from V and 6 bases from J, the junction kept 3 bases outside the gene matches. CDR1 and CDR2 (germline): KGHSH, LQKENI. In DNA, the CDR3 is TGTGCCAGCTCACCAGACAGGGAAGCCGGGGAGCTGTTTTTT. Its translation: CASSPDREAGELFF.

The V call is TRBV11-2, the J call TRBJ1-1; 9 bases line up with TRBD1. With 1 base clipped from V and 0 bases from J, the junction kept 6 bases outside the gene matches. Germline V gene lookup returns CDR1 SGHAT and CDR2 FQNNGV. CDR3 size: 17 residues. CDR3 DNA: TGTGCCAGCAGCTTAGTTCCCGGGACAGGGTTGAACACTGAAGCTTTCTTT. Encoded protein: CASSLVPGTGLNTEAFF. The entire variable domain, with the rest obtained from reference TRBV11-2 and TRBJ1-1, is as follows: EAGVAQSPRYKIIEKRQSVAFWCNPISGHATLYWYQQILGQGPKLLIQFQNNGVVDDSQLPKDRFSAERLKGVDSTLKIQPAKLEDSAVYLCASSLVPGTGLNTEAFFGQGTRLTVV.

The rearrangement joins TRBV6-5 to TRBJ2-1, with TRBD2 matching over 9 bases. The V gene's germline CDR1 is MNHEY and CDR2 SVGAGI. This CDR3 is 14 amino acids long. V dropped 9 bases and J dropped 0; count of bases not matched to a gene: 3. The CDR3 DNA is TGTGCCAGTCTAGCGGGAATCTCCTACAATGAGCAGTTCTTC. Its protein product is CASLAGISYNEQFF.

This clone was picked up one time. The chain is built from TRBV9 and TRBJ1-5, with D unresolved. Deletions cut 3 bases from V and 5 bases from J, with 9 bases between. CDR3 size: 13 residues. Germline-derived CDR1 and CDR2 are SGDLS and YYNGEE. The CDR3 nucleotides read TGTGCCAGCAGCGCAAACCGGGATCAGCCCCAGCATTTT. Amino acid sequence: CASSANRDQPQHF.

The chain is built from TRBV24-1 and TRBJ2-7, with unresolved D. In germline, CDR1 is KGHDR, CDR2 SFDVKD. The V end was cut by 3 bases, the J end by 2 bases, with 16 bases between. The CDR3 runs 16 residues. CDR3 DNA: TGTGCCACCAGTGATGCTCCCGGGTCTCGCCCCTACGAGCAGTACTTC. Amino acid sequence: CATSDAPGSRPYEQYF.